This T cell receptor (beta chain) was captured in a study of regulatory T cells in long-lasting Graves disease (dated by TCRdb to the early 2020s). Broadly, across the study: Antithyroid drugs had been taken for less than 3 months by newly diagnosed Graves' disease patients. Peripheral blood TCR sequencing and RNA sequencing compared persistent Graves' disease patients with newly diagnosed Graves' disease patients. The study was registered as a clinical trial and conducted in China. A total of roughly 33 samples underwent TCR sequencing: around 13 from persistent and some 20 from newly diagnosed Graves' disease patients. Results the study describes overall, beyond this receptor: The study examined only peripheral blood because the primary lesion, thyroid tissue, could not be accessed. The authors noted that the small sample size was a limitation that may lower accuracy. Preferential use of TRBV28, TRBJ1-2 and TRBJ2-5 was observed in persistent disease, whereas TRBV20-1 and TRBJ2-1 were favored in newly diagnosed disease. Sequencing and analysis were limited to the TCR beta chain. Patients with persistent disease shared more public clonotypes (about 2,500) than newly diagnosed patients did (around 980). Compared with newly diagnosed patients, persistent Graves' disease patients had lower TCR Shannon entropy and fewer highly expanded clones, which suggests clonal expansion.

Concerning this clonotype itself: Its antigen remains undetermined. Base qualities are not recorded, but no much larger clone differs from it by a single base.

V loses 1 base, J loses 6 bases, and the germline ends lie 13 bases apart. Based on the germline V gene, the CDR1 and CDR2 sequences are SNHLY and FYNNEI. The CDR3 has 15 amino acids, counting the end cysteine and phenylalanine. The retained sequence is limited to the CDR3, 45 bases, with the frame set at the first base. The intended sense of this specimen's time point label: newly diagnosed GD, antithyroid drugs for less than 3 months. RNA was extracted from PBMCs in TRIzol for both TCR sequencing and RNA sequencing. The diagnosis of Graves' disease followed American Thyroid Association guidelines. Patients were recruited from an endocrinology department in Xi'an, China. Each patient gave 9 to 10 milliliters of peripheral blood, collected in an EDTA anticoagulant tube. Ficoll Paque Plus density gradient separation was used to isolate PBMCs, and no further T cell sorting was performed. An Agilent 2100 Bioanalyzer and agarose gel were used to assess RNA quality, and a NanoDrop 2000 was used to measure RNA concentration.

Libraries were made using multiplex PCR. This sample was sequenced with an Illumina HiSeq 4000. iRepertoire HTBI primers and Arm-PCR amplification of CDR3 regions were used to construct TCR beta libraries. Before sequencing, the PCR products went through gel purification. In the original analysis: Across samples, roughly 60 TRBV and 13 to 15 TRBJ segments were identified and used for gene usage analysis of CDR3 amino acid clonotypes. COPE and FqMerger were used to merge filtered high-quality paired reads into contigs. BLAST was used to align contigs to the IMGT TRBV, TRBD and TRBJ reference genes, and CDR3 was defined following IMGT. Highly expanded clones were defined as clonotypes with a frequency above 0.1%. Shannon entropy was used to measure repertoire diversity, and the Gini coefficient was used to measure V-J evenness. Clonotypes shared by more than one individual were considered public. The public reads were reanalyzed by TCRdb: fastp trimming at Q25, MiXCR alignment, in-frame beta chains only. Under each unique CDR3 protein, matching rows form one entry showing the most common genes and DNA. TCRdb's processing, not the authors' own work, is the source of the V and J calls. The sample includes approximately 350,000 distinct CDR3 sequences, with over 9.5% observed a single time. The biggest ten clones account for about 20% of the sample.

The sample was also linked to a second study, of T cells in Graves' hyperthyroidism and ophthalmopathy. The other study reports the following: Stable Graves' hyperthyroidism was defined as the absence of progression to ophthalmopathy over 18 months of follow-up. The hyperthyroidism patients were between 18 and 65 years old and newly diagnosed, with a disease duration of less than 2 months. The study excluded patients with uncontrolled infections, other autoimmune diseases, pregnancy or lactation. Diagnoses were established on the basis of clinical symptoms, serum thyroxine and TRAb, thyroid ultrasound, and orbital computed tomography. For the first round of RT-PCR on the TCR CDR3, the HTBI primer set was used together with the Qiagen OneStep RT-PCR kit. Most expanded thyroid clonotypes (frequency above 0.001) were also detected in blood, a finding suggesting that blood repertoires may reflect thyroid immune responses. In cross-validation, a model built on a 13 V-J signature told ophthalmopathy apart from stable hyperthyroidism with about 90% sensitivity and about 81% specificity, and in testing the same model reached 80%/75%. In validation, progression to ophthalmopathy was predicted by the model with about 70% sensitivity and around 75% specificity, a median of around 6.5 months before onset. TCR V-J signatures able to tell the groups apart were searched for in a discovery cohort of 100 patients, of whom more than 40 had Graves' ophthalmopathy and roughly 58 had stable Graves' hyperthyroidism. Prospective prediction of ophthalmopathy was tested in an independent validation cohort of 18 hyperthyroidism patients and some 17 patients who later progressed to ophthalmopathy. The 100 or so discovery patients were divided at random into training and test sets in a 7:3 ratio. In more than 5 Graves' hyperthyroidism patients, the study also compared T-cell repertoires from thyroid tissue with T-cell repertoires from blood. After sampling, hyperthyroidism patients received methimazole starting at 30 mg daily, and ophthalmopathy patients received high-dose intravenous methylprednisolone. The libraries were constructed in a second round of multiplex PCR and then size-selected and purified. Paired-end sequencing of the libraries was performed with 100 bp reads on an Illumina HiSeq2000. SOAPnuke was used to process the raw data, throwing out any read that contained adapters or uncalled bases, had a mean Phred below 15, or lacked an exact constant-primer or identifier match. COPE v1.2.5 was used to merge high-quality paired reads, and clonotypes were defined as unique nucleotide sequences. MiTCR v1.1 was used to align clonotypes to the IMGT TRBV, TRBD and TRBJ reference segments. Only V-J combinations with frequency above 0.0001, covering 99% to 99.2% of repertoires, were analysed. A TCS score was defined as the ratio of F50 (clonal expansion) to E x V (chaos), with BLOSUM62-based TCRdist applied between CDR3 peptides within each V-J. Welch's t-statistics and random forest reduced 500 to 650 V-J features to 13, which were used in a naive Bayes classifier (R e1071). No statistical method was used to fix the sample size in advance, and group allocation was not hidden from the investigators. TCR Vbeta CDR3 sequencing of approximately 140 peripheral blood samples (approximately 44 ophthalmopathy, roughly 72 hyperthyroidism and approximately 17 progressor patients) is reported in the paper.

Sequencing was performed on peripheral blood mononuclear cells (PBMCs), taken at new diagnosis, from a patient treated with antithyroid drugs. This receptor was identified in a woman between 18 and 30 years old with Graves disease. Donor details come from another sample of the same person, matched by shared clones. This chain joins TRBV2 to TRBJ2-1; perhaps TRBD1 is the D gene, with 6 bases matching. The CDR3 here reads CASSEVDRRRNEQFF. The nucleotide sequence reads TGTGCCAGCAGTGAAGTTGACAGGCGACGCAATGAGCAGTTCTTC.